This T cell receptor beta chain was sequenced for a study of T and B cells in COVID-19 patients. On the study more broadly: The recovered patients had mostly mild to moderate COVID-19 with outpatient management. In the active-infection cohort, about 90% of the roughly 20 patients had comorbidities linked to unfavorable COVID-19 outcome.

TRB rearrangements were amplified by multiplex PCR with BIOMED2 TRB-A/B primers. TCRdb analysed the multiplex PCR reads with MiXCR anew, one entry per CDR3 protein. Among more than 9,500 distinct CDR3 sequences listed, more than 25% were seen once. Blood genomic DNA input for TRB amplification was about 250-500 ng. Notes on the study in general: In COVID-19 patients, T cell receptor beta variable and joining gene use was reportedly strongly skewed. The recovered cohort had 2,000 to 3,000 exclusive TCR clusters, including a few dozen low generation probability clusters.

This CDR3 spans 16 amino acids. With V trimmed by 4 bases and J by 3 bases, 5 bases remained unmatched. CDR1 is SGHNT, CDR2 YYREEE, per germline (reference sequence). A note on this clonotype: What it recognizes is unknown.

The sequence came from a human donor who had recovered from COVID-19. The chain joins TRBV5-4 to TRBJ2-3, with 13 bases aligning to TRBD2. Sequencing input: blood. CDR3 coding DNA: TGTGCCAGCAGCCCAGGACTAGCGGGAGTAACAGATACGCAGTATTTT. Protein: CASSPGLAGVTDTQYF.